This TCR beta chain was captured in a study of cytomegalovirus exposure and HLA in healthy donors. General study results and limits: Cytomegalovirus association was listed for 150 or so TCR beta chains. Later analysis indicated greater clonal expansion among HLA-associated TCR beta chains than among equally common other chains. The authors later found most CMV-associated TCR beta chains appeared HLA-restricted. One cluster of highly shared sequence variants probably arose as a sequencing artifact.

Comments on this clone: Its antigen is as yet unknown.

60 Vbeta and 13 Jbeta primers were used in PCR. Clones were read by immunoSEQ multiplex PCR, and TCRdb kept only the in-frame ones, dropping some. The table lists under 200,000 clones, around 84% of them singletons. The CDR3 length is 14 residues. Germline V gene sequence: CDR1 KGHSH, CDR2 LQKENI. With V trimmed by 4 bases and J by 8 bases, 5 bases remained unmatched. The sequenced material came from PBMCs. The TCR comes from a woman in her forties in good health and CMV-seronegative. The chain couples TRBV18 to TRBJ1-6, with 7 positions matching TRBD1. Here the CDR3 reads CASSHRQGDSPLHF. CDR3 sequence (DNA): TGTGCCAGCTCACACCGACAGGGCGATTCACCCCTCCACTTT.